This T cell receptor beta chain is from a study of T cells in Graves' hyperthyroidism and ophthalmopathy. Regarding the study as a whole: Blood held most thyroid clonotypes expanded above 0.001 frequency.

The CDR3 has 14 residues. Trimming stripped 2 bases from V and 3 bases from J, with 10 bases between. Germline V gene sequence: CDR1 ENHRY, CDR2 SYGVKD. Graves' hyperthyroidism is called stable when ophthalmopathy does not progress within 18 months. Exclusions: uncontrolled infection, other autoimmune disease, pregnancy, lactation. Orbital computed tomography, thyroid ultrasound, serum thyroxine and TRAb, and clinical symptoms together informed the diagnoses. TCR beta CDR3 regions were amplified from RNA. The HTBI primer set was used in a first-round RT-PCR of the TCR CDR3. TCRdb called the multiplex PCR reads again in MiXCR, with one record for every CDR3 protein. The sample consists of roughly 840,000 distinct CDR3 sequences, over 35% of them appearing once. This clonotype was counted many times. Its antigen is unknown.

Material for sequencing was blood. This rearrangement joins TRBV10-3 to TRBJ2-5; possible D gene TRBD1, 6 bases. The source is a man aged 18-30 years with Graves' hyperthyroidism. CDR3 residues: CAISEPRTEETQYF. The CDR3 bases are TGTGCCATCAGTGAGCCCAGGACAGAAGAGACCCAGTACTTC.